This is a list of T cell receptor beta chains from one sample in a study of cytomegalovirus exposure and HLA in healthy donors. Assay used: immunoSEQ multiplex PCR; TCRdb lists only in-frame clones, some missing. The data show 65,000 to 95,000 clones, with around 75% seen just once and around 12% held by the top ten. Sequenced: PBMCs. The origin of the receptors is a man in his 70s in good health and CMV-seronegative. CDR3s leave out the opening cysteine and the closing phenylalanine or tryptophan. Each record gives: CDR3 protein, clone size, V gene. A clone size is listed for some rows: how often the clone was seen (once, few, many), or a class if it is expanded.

ASGGTGGETGELF | NA | TRBV27
ASSHGTAYNEKLF | NA | TRBV14
ASSTRVAGLAGGGAKNIQY | NA | TRBV19
ASSQDGQGMGTPLH | NA | TRBV4-3
ASSPFGENTEAF | NA | TRBV5-1
AIGTPQETQY | once | TRBV10-3
ATIQAGTSGRWDTQY | once | TRBV15
ASSQRGVLAGGRGETQY | NA | TRBV11-2
ASSLVLAGAGELF | NA | TRBV7-6
ASSRTSGGNTGELF | NA | TRBV18
ASSYLPGDSEAF | NA | TRBV6-5
ANSLWGFSGGEVTDTQY | NA | TRBV5-1
ASRVFITGSGNTEAF | few | TRBV10-2
ASSLVGGRLYNEQF | NA | TRBV7-2
ASSPQGQVQF | NA | TRBV7-9
ASSLWQGGGDTQY | NA | TRBV28
ASSQRASAGGPSSYNEQF | NA | TRBV4-3
ASTERGINYGYT | NA | TRBV28
ASSGNPGQGSSPLH | NA | TRBV6-1
ASSQDASLSSSYNSPLH | NA | TRBV4-3
SVGQGARAF | NA | TRBV29-1
ASRLLTSYEQY | NA | TRBV5-1
ASSWRFYGYT | NA | TRBV19
ASSLAFRMNTEAF | NA | TRBV5-6
ASSRDRPNSPLH | few | TRBV2
AIGDIPSSGNTIY | NA | TRBV10-3
ASSEDLIGDTQY | NA | TRBV2
ASSEQGGQGFGGYT | NA | TRBV2
ASSPLVSDYGYT | NA | TRBV18
ASSLLFGTARPNTGELF | NA | TRBV28
ASSRTEETQY | NA | TRBV11-3
SVGWTGGQPQH | NA | TRBV29-1
ASSGGTEGLEQY | NA | TRBV5-1
ASSLGGSTDTQY | few | TRBV5-1
ASSIGTGREKLF | once | TRBV5-1
ASSGWTANTGELF | NA | TRBV6-1
ASSPHWPRGAF | once | TRBV28
ASSFPLAGTTAPSYEQY | NA | TRBV10-2
ASSLDRGTDTQY | once | TRBV11-2
ASSVTRQGAYGYT | NA | TRBV9
ASSYDFQETQY | NA | TRBV6-5
ASSVAGWSSGANVLT | NA | TRBV9
ASSRFSGGEQY | few | TRBV6-1
ASSGWDRGLSPLH | NA | TRBV5-4
ASSDGQYTGELF | NA | TRBV5-1
ASSPIPENYGYT | NA | TRBV7-9